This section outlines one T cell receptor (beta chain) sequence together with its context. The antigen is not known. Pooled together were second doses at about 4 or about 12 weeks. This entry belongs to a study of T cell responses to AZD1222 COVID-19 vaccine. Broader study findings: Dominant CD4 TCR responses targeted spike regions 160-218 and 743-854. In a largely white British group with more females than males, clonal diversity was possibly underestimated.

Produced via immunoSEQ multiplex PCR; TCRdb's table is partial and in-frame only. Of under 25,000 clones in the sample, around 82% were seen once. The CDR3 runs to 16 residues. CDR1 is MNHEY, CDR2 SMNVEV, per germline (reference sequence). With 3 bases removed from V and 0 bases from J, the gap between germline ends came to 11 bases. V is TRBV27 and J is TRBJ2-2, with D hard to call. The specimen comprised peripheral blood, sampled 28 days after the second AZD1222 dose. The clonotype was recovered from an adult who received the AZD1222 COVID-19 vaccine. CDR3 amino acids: CASSFYNRPNTGELFF. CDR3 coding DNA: TGTGCCAGCAGTTTTTATAACAGACCGAACACCGGGGAGCTGTTTTTT.